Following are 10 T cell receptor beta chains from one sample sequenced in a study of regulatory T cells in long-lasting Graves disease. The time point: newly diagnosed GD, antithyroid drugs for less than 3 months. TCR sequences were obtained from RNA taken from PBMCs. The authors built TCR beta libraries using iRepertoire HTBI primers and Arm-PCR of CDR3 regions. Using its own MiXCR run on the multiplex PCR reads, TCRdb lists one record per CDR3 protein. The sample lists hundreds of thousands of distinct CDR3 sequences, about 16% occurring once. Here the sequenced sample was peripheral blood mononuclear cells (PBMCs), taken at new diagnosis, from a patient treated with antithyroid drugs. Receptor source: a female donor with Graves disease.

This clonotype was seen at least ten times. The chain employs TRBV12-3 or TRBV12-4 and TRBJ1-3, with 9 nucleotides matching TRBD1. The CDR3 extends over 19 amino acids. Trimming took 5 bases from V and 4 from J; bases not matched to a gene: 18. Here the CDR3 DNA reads TGTGCCAGCAGTCTCCAAGGGCCCGGGACAGGGTTCGCCGGAAACACCATATATTTT. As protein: CASSLQGPGTGFAGNTIYF.

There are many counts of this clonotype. CDR3 residues: CASRPDWGISDTQYF. For the CDR3, the DNA is TGTGCCAGCAGACCAGACTGGGGTATTTCAGATACGCAGTATTTT. The chain couples TRBV6-1 to TRBJ2-3; D remains ambiguous. Germline CDR1 and CDR2: MNHNS and SASEGT. CDR3 length equals 15 residues. V lost 6 bases to trimming and J lost 4 bases, with 17 bases between them.

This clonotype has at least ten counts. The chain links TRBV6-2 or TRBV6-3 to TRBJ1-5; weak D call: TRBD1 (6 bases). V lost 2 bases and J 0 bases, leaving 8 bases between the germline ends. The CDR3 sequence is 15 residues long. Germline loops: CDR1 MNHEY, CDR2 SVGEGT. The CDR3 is CASSYRTDSNQPQHF. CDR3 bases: TGTGCCAGCAGTTACCGGACAGATAGCAATCAGCCCCAGCATTTT.

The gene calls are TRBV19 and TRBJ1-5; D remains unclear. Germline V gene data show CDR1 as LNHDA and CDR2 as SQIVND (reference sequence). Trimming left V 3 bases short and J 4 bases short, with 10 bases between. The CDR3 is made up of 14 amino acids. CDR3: CASSIDERNQPQHF. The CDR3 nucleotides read TGTGCCAGTAGTATTGATGAGAGGAATCAGCCCCAGCATTTT.

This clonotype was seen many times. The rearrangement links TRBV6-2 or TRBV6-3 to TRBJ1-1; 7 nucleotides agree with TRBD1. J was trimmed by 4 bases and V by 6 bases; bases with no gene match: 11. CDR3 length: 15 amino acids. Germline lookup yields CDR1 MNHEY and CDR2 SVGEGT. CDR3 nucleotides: TGTGCCAGCAGCGGACTAGTACCAGGGGGCACTGAAGCTTTCTTT. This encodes CASSGLVPGGTEAFF.

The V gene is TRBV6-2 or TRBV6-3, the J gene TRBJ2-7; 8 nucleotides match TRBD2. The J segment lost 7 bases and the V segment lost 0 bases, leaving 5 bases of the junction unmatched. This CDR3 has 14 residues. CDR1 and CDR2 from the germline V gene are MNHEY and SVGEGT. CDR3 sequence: CASSYSGLGMEQYF. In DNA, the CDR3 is TGTGCCAGCAGTTACTCGGGACTAGGAATGGAGCAGTACTTC.

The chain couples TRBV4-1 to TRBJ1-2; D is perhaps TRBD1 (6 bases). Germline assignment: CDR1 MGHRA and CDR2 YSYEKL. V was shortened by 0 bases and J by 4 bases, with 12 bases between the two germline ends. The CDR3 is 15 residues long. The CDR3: CASSQDQQGGYGYTF. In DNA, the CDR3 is TGCGCCAGCAGCCAAGACCAACAGGGCGGCTATGGCTACACCTTC.

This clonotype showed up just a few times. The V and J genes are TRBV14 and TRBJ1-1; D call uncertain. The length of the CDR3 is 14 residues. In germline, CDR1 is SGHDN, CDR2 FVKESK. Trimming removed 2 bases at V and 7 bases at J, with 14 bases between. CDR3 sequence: CASSQLGSNLEAFF. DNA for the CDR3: TGTGCCAGCAGCCAATTAGGGAGTAACCTTGAAGCTTTCTTT.

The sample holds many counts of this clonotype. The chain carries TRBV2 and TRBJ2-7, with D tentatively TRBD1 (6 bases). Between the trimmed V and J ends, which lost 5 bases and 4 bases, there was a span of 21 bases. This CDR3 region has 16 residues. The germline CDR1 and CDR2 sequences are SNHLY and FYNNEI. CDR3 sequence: CASSNTGTSELYEQYF. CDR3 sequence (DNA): TGTGCCAGCAGTAACACCGGGACATCCGAACTATACGAGCAGTACTTC.

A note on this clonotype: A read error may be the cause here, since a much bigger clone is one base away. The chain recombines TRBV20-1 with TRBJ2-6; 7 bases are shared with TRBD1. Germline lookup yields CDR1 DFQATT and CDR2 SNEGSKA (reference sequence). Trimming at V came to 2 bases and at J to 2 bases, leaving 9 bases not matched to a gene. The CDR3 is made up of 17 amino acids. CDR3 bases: TGCAGTGCTAGATGGGACAGCCATCCGGCTGGGGCCAACGTCCTGACTTTC. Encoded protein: CSARWDSHPAGANVLTF.